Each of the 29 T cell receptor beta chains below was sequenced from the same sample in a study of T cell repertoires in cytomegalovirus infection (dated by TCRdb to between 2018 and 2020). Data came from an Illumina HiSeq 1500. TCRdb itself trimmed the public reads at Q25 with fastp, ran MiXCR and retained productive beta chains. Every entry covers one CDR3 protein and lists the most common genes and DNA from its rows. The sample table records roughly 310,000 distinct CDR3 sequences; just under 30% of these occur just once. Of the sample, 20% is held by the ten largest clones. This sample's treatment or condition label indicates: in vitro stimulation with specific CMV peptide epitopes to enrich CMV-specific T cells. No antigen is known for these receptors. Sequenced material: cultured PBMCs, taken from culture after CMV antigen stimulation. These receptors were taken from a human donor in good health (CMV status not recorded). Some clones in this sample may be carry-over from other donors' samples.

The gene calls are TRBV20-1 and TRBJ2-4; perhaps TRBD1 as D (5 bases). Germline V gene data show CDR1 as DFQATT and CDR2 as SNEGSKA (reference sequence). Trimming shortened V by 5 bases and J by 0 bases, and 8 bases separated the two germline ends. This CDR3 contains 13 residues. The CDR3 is CSAGAVAKNIQYF. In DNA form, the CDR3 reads TGCAGTGCTGGGGCGGTAGCCAAAAACATTCAGTACTTC.

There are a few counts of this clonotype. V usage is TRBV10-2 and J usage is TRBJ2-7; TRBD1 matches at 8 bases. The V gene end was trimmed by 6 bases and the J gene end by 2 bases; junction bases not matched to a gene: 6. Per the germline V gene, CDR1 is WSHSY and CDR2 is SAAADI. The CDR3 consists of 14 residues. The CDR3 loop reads CASRSGTGPYEQYF. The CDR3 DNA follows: TGCGCCAGCAGGTCCGGGACAGGACCCTACGAGCAGTACTTC.

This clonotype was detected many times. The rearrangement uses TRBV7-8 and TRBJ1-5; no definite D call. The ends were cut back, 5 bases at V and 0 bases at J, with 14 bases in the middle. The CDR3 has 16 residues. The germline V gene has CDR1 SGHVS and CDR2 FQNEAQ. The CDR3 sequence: CASSPRAADSNQPQHF. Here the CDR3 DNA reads TGTGCCAGCAGCCCACGGGCGGCAGATAGCAATCAGCCCCAGCATTTT.

Here the CDR3 DNA reads TGTGCCAGCAGCTTAAGCGGTTCTACAATGATTGAGCAGTTCTTC. It yields the protein CASSLSGSTMIEQFF. This rearrangement joins TRBV6-1 to TRBJ2-1; D is possibly TRBD2 (5 bases). V lost 6 bases, J lost 9 bases, and 21 bases lay in between. The germline V gene encodes CDR1 MNHNS and CDR2 SASEGT. CDR3 length: 15 residues.

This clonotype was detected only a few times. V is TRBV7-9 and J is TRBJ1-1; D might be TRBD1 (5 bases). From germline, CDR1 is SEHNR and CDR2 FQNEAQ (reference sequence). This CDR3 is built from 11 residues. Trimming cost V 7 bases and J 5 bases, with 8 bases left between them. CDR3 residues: CASTGGTEAFF. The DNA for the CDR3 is TGTGCCAGCACCGGGGGGACTGAAGCTTTCTTT.

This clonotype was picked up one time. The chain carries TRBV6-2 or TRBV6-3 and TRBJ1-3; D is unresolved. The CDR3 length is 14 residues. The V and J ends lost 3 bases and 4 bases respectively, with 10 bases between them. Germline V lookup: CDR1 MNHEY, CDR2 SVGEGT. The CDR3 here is CASSYGVSGNTIYF. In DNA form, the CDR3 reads TGTGCCAGCAGTTATGGGGTCTCCGGAAACACCATATATTTT.

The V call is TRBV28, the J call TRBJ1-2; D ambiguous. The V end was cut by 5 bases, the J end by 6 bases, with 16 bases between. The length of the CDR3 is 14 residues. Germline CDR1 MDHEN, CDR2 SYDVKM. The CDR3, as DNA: TGTGCCAGCAGTCCCCATGGGGTCCTAAATGGCTACACCTTC. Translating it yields CASSPHGVLNGYTF.

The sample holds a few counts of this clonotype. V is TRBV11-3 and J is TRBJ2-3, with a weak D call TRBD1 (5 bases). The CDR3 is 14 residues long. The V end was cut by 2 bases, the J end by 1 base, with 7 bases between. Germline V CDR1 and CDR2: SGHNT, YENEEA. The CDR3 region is CASSLKQGTDTQYF. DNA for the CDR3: TGTGCCAGCAGCTTAAAACAGGGCACAGATACGCAGTATTTT.

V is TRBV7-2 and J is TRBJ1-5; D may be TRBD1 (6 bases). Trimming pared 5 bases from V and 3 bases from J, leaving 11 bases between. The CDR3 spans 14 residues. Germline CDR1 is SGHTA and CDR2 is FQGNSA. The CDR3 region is CASSATGINQPQHF. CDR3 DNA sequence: TGTGCCAGCAGCGCAACAGGGATCAATCAGCCCCAGCATTTT.

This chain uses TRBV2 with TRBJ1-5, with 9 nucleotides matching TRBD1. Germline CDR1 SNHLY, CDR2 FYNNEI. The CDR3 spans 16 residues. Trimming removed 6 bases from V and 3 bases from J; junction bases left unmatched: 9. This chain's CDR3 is CASSTGQGAFNQPQHF. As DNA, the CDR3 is TGTGCCAGCAGCACGGGACAGGGTGCTTTCAATCAGCCCCAGCATTTT. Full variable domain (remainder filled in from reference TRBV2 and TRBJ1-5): EPEVTQTPSHQVTQMGQEVILRCVPISNHLYFYWYRQILGQKVEFLVSFYNNEISEKSEIFDDQFSVERPDGSNFTLKIRSTKLEDSAMYFCASSTGQGAFNQPQHFGDGTRLSIL.

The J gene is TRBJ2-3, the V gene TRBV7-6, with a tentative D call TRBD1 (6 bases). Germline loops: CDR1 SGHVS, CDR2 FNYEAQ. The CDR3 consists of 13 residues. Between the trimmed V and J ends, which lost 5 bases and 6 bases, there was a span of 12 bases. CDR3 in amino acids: CASSLYRADTQYF. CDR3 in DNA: TGTGCCAGCAGCCTCTACAGGGCGGATACGCAGTATTTT. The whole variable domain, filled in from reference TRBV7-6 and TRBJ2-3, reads GAGVSQSPRYKVTKRGQDVALRCDPISGHVSLYWYRQALGQGPEFLTYFNYEAQQDKSGLPNDRFSAERPEGSISTLTIQRTEQRDSAMYRCASSLYRADTQYFGPGTRLTVL.

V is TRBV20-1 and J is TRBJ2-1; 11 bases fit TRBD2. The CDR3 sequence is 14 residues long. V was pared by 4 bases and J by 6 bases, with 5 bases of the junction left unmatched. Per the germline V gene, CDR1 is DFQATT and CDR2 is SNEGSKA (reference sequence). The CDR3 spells CSATGTSGLNEQFF. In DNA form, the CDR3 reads TGCAGTGCTACCGGGACTAGCGGCCTCAATGAGCAGTTCTTC.

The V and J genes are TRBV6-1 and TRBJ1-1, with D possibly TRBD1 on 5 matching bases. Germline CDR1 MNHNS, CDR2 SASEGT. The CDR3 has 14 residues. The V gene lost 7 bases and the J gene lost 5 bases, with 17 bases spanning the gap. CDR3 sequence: CASNSGFEGTEAFF. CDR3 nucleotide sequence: TGTGCCAGCAATTCAGGATTCGAGGGGACTGAAGCTTTCTTT.

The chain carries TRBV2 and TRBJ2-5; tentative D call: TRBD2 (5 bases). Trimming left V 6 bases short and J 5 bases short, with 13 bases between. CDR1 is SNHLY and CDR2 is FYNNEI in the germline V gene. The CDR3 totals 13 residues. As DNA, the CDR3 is TGTGCCAGCAGGGGCCGGAGAGGGGAGACCCAGTACTTC. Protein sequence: CASRGRRGETQYF. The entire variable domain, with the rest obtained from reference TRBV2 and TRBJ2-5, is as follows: EPEVTQTPSHQVTQMGQEVILRCVPISNHLYFYWYRQILGQKVEFLVSFYNNEISEKSEIFDDQFSVERPDGSNFTLKIRSTKLEDSAMYFCASRGRRGETQYFGPGTRLLVL.

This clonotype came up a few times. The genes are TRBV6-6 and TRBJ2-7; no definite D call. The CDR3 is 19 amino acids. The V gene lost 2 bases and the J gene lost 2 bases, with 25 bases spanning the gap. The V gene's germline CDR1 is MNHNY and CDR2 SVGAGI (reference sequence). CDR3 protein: CASSYESSVWPGGAYEQYF. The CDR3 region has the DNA TGTGCCAGCAGTTACGAGTCGAGCGTCTGGCCAGGTGGGGCCTACGAGCAGTACTTC.

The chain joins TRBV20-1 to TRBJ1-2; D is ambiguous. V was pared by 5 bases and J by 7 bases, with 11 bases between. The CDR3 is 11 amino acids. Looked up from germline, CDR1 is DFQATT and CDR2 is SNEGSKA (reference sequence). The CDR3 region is CSALWMPGYTF. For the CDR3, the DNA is TGCAGTGCTCTTTGGATGCCTGGCTACACCTTC.

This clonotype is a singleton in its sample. The CDR3 reads CASIRGNGYGYTF. CDR3 coding DNA: TGTGCCAGCATCCGCGGGAATGGCTATGGCTACACCTTC. The genes are TRBV12-3 or TRBV12-4 and TRBJ1-2; D remains unclear. Trimming cost V 7 bases and J 4 bases, with 13 bases left between them. This CDR3 is 13 amino acids long.

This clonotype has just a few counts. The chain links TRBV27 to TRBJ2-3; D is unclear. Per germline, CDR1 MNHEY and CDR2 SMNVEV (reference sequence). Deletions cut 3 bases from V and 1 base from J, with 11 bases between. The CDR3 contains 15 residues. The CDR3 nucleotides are TGTGCCAGCAGTTTGGGCCAAACGGGCACAGATACGCAGTATTTT. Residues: CASSLGQTGTDTQYF.

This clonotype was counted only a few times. The CDR3 coding sequence is TGTGCCAGCAGCCTGGGCCTCGTCACTGAAGCTTTCTTT. It codes for CASSLGLVTEAFF. The chain employs TRBV6-2 or TRBV6-3 and TRBJ1-1; D gene ambiguous. Germline V gives CDR1 MNHEY, CDR2 SVGEGT. The CDR3 loop spans 13 amino acids. With 6 bases removed from V and 4 bases from J, the gap between germline ends came to 12 bases.

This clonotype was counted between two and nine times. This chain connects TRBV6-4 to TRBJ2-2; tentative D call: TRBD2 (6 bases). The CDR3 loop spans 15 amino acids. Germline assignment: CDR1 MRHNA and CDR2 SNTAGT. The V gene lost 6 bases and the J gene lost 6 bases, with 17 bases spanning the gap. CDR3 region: CASSSSGGFAGELFF. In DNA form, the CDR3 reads TGTGCCAGCAGCTCTTCCGGGGGTTTCGCCGGGGAGCTGTTTTTT.

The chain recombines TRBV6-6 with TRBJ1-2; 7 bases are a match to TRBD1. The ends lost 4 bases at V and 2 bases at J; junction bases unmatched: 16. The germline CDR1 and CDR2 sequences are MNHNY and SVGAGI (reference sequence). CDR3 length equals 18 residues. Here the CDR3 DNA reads TGTGCCAGCAGTTTCCCAACCATCAACCCGGACAGGAACTATGGCTACACCTTC. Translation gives CASSFPTINPDRNYGYTF.

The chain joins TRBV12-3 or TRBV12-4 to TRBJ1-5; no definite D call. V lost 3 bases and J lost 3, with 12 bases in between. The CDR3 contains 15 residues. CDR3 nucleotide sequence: TGTGCCAGCAGTTTGGTGGCAGTCTACAATCAGCCCCAGCATTTT. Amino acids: CASSLVAVYNQPQHF.

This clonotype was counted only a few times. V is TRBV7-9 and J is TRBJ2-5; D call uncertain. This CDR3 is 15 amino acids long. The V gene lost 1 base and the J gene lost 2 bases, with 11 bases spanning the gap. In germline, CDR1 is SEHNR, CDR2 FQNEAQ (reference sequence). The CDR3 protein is CASSLDGWGQETQYF. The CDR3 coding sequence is TGTGCCAGCAGCTTAGACGGGTGGGGACAAGAGACCCAGTACTTC.

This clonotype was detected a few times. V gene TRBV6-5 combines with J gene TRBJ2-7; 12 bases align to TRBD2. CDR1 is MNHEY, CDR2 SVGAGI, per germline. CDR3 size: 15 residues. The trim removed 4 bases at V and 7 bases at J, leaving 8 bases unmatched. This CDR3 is CASSSSSGGAGEQYF. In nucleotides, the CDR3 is TGTGCCAGCAGTTCTTCTAGCGGGGGGGCAGGTGAGCAGTACTTC.

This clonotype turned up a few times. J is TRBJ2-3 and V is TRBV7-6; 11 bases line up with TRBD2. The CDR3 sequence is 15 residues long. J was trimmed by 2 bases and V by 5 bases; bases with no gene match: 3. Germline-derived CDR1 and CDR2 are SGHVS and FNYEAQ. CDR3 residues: CASSPSGRITDTQYF. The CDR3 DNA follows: TGTGCCAGCAGCCCTAGCGGGAGGATCACAGATACGCAGTATTTT.

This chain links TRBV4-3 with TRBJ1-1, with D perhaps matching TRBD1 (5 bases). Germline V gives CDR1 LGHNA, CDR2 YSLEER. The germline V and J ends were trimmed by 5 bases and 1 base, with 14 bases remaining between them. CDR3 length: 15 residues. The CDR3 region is CASSSPGTGNTEAFF. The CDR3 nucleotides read TGCGCCAGCAGCTCCCCAGGGACCGGGAACACTGAAGCTTTCTTT.

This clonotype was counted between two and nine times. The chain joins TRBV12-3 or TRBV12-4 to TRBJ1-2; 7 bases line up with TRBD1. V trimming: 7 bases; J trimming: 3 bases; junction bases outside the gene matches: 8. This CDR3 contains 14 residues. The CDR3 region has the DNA TGTGCCAGCAACCCCACGACAGGGTACTATGGCTACACCTTC. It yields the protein CASNPTTGYYGYTF.

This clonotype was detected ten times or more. The DNA of the CDR3 is TGTGCCAGCGACAGGGACAGGGGAACCACTGGCTACACCTTC. Amino acids: CASDRDRGTTGYTF. The chain carries TRBV2 and TRBJ1-2; 10 bases match TRBD1. Looked up from germline, CDR1 is SNHLY and CDR2 is FYNNEI. J gave up 7 bases and V 8 bases, and 10 bases lay outside the gene matches. The CDR3 contains 14 residues. Variable domain in full (rest from reference TRBV2 and TRBJ1-2): EPEVTQTPSHQVTQMGQEVILRCVPISNHLYFYWYRQILGQKVEFLVSFYNNEISEKSEIFDDQFSVERPDGSNFTLKIRSTKLEDSAMYFCASDRDRGTTGYTFGSGTRLTVV.

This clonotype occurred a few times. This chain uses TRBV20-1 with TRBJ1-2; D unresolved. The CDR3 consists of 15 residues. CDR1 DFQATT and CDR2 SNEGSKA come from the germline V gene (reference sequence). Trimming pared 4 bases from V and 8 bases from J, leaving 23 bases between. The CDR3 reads CSAKETGRMNRGYTF. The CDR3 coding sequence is TGCAGTGCTAAGGAGACGGGCAGGATGAATCGGGGCTACACCTTC.